These 15 T cell receptor beta chains were sequenced from one sample in a study of blood T cell repertoires in COVID-19. Produced via immunoSEQ multiplex PCR; TCRdb's table is partial and in-frame only. The table has approximately 100,000 clones, 81% seen once. Sequencing input: peripheral blood. The receptors originated from a human donor in a cohort sampled during active COVID-19.

This sequence joins TRBV29-1 and TRBJ1-2; D perhaps matches TRBD1 (5 bases). Per germline, CDR1 SQVTM and CDR2 ANQGSEA. V was pared by 6 bases and J by 3 bases, with 8 bases between. The CDR3 is 11 residues long. The CDR3 sequence: CSVDMYYGYTF. In DNA, the CDR3 is TGCAGCGTGGACATGTACTATGGCTACACCTTC.

The gene calls are TRBV7-3 and TRBJ2-1, with 9 positions matching TRBD1. The V and J ends lost 0 bases and 7 bases, in that order; junction bases with no gene match: 7. The CDR3 consists of 16 residues. CDR1 is SGHTA, CDR2 FQGTGA, per germline. In nucleotides, the CDR3 is TGTGCCAGCAGCTTAACCGGGACAGGGAGTAAGAATGAGCAGTTCTTC. As protein: CASSLTGTGSKNEQFF.

This chain links TRBV28 with TRBJ2-7, with a tentative D call TRBD2 (5 bases). The V gene lost 7 bases and the J gene lost 2 bases, with 12 bases spanning the gap. The CDR3 totals 13 residues. Germline-derived CDR1 and CDR2 are MDHEN and SYDVKM. The CDR3 sequence: CASTPPGAYEQYF. CDR3 sequence (DNA): TGTGCCAGCACCCCCCCCGGGGCCTACGAGCAGTACTTC.

The rearrangement links TRBV7-2 to TRBJ2-1; unclear D gene. The V gene's germline CDR1 is SGHTA and CDR2 FQGNSA. This CDR3 is built from 13 residues. V was shortened by 0 bases and J by 7 bases, with 7 bases between the two germline ends. The CDR3 loop is CASSLAGFNEQFF. The CDR3 bases are TGTGCCAGCAGCTTAGCGGGCTTTAATGAGCAGTTCTTC.

The V and J genes are TRBV3-1 (or the pseudogene TRBV3-2) and TRBJ1-1; no definite D call. CDR1 is LGHDT and CDR2 is YNNKEL in the germline V gene (reference sequence). The CDR3 runs 14 residues. V was cut by 3 bases and J by 4 bases, with 12 bases left in between. CDR3 DNA sequence: TGTGCCAGCAGCCATAGACAAGCCGTCACTGAAGCTTTCTTT. It specifies CASSHRQAVTEAFF.

The V gene is TRBV7-8, the J gene TRBJ1-1; 11 positions match TRBD1. There are 17 residues in the CDR3. Germline V lookup: CDR1 SGHVS, CDR2 FQNEAQ. V shed 1 base, J shed 5 bases, and the junction held 9 bases outside the gene matches. This chain's CDR3 is CASSLGSSGTGGTEAFF. The CDR3 DNA sequence: TGTGCCAGCAGCTTAGGTTCGTCGGGGACAGGGGGTACTGAAGCTTTCTTT.

Notes on this clone: A read error may produce the germline difference seen at one junction end. CDR3 in DNA: TGTGCCAGCAATTACTTCAGCTACGAGCAGTACTTC. Its protein product is CASNYFSYEQYF. The chain carries TRBV6-2 or TRBV6-3 and TRBJ2-7, with D uncertain. Germline V lookup: CDR1 MNHEY, CDR2 SVGEGT. The CDR3 sequence is 12 residues long.

In DNA form, the CDR3 reads TGTGCCAGCAGCTTAGTAGGGGGACAACCTTCTTTCTATGGCTACACCTTC. Its translation: CASSLVGGQPSFYGYTF. The chain links TRBV7-2 to TRBJ1-2; maybe TRBD1 (6 bases). The V end lost 1 base, the J end lost 4 bases, and 19 bases lay between the germline ends. The germline CDR1 and CDR2 sequences are SGHTA and FQGNSA. CDR3 length: 17 amino acids.

The gene calls are TRBV6-6 and TRBJ1-6; D gene ambiguous. Germline CDR1 is MNHNY and CDR2 is SVGAGI (reference sequence). Trimming shortened V by 5 bases and J by 5 bases, and 19 bases separated the two germline ends. The CDR3 consists of 17 residues. In nucleotides, the CDR3 is TGTGCCAGCAGTCCAATGGGGAGGTCTGTTGATAATTCACCCCTCCACTTT. Translating it yields CASSPMGRSVDNSPLHF.

The V and J genes are TRBV28 and TRBJ1-1, with D hard to call. The CDR3 covers 15 residues. Germline CDR1 reads MDHEN; CDR2 reads SYDVKM. V gave up 1 base and J gave up 0 bases, with 9 bases separating them. CDR3 nucleotides: TGTGCCAGCAGTTTATCTGGCAGTCTGAACACTGAAGCTTTCTTT. This sequence encodes CASSLSGSLNTEAFF.

The chain links TRBV6-5 to TRBJ1-2; no clear D. V shed 4 bases and J shed 8 bases, with 11 bases lying between them. This CDR3 comprises 12 residues. The germline CDR1 and CDR2 sequences are MNHEY and SVGAGI. The DNA for the CDR3 is TGTGCCAGCAGTTCCCCAAGTAGCGGCTACACCTTC. This sequence encodes CASSSPSSGYTF.

This clone has a single count. The chain combines TRBV5-5 with TRBJ2-7; 9 nucleotides line up with TRBD2. Germline-derived CDR1 and CDR2 are SGHKS and YYEKEE (reference sequence). V lost 4 bases and J lost 6; bases outside the gene matches: 11. This CDR3 contains 15 residues. The CDR3 sequence: CASSLSGSLVGEQYF. CDR3 DNA sequence: TGTGCCAGCAGCCTTAGCGGGAGTCTTGTTGGCGAGCAGTACTTC.

The J gene is TRBJ2-4, the V gene TRBV19, with 11 bases identical to TRBD2. The J segment lost 6 bases and the V segment lost 3 bases, leaving 19 bases of the junction unmatched. The CDR3 is made up of 20 amino acids. From germline, CDR1 is LNHDA and CDR2 SQIVND (reference sequence). CDR3 coding DNA: TGTGCCAGTAGTATGATAGCGGGGGGGCCCAGGCGTCTTGATCTAAACATTCAGTACTTC. It codes for CASSMIAGGPRRLDLNIQYF.

The rearrangement joins TRBV24-1 to TRBJ1-5; D is unclear. The CDR3 runs 17 residues. CDR1 is KGHDR and CDR2 is SFDVKD in the germline V gene. Trimming removed 0 bases at V and 0 bases at J, with 11 bases between. The CDR3 DNA sequence: TGTGCCACCAGTGATTTGCCCCCCGACACTAGCAATCAGCCCCAGCATTTT. Encoded protein: CATSDLPPDTSNQPQHF.

This clone was observed a handful of times. The chain couples TRBV14 to TRBJ1-6, with 11 bases aligning to TRBD1. V dropped 4 bases and J dropped 0; count of bases not matched to a gene: 2. This CDR3 comprises 17 residues. CDR1 is SGHDN, CDR2 FVKESK, per germline. The CDR3, as DNA: TGTGCCAGCAGCCTGGGGACAGGGGGCTCCTATAATTCACCCCTCCACTTT. Protein sequence: CASSLGTGGSYNSPLHF.